A single sample gave rise to the 20 T cell receptor beta chains below, sequenced in a study of blood T cell repertoires in COVID-19. Profiled with immunoSEQ multiplex PCR; TCRdb holds only in-frame clones, not every one. The data contain about 250,000 clones, roughly 90% of them singletons. The specimen was PBMCs or T cells enriched from blood (not recorded which). The receptors were gathered from a woman aged 25-40 years with acute COVID-19.

DNA of the CDR3: TGTGCCAGTAGTATTTGGGGGGTCGGGGAGCTGTTTTTT. It translates to CASSIWGVGELFF. This rearrangement joins TRBV19 to TRBJ2-2; D is possibly TRBD2 (6 bases). V lost 3 bases to trimming and J lost 7 bases, with 9 bases between them. From germline, CDR1 is LNHDA and CDR2 SQIVND (reference sequence). The length of the CDR3 is 13 residues.

The chain links TRBV21-1 to TRBJ1-5; TRBD1, as called in the table, went unchecked against the DNA. TRBV21-1 is described as a pseudogene. The CDR3 is 19 amino acids. This chain's CDR3 is CASSKERGPQPGGNQPQHF. CDR3 DNA: TGTGCCAGCAGCAAAGAAAGGGGGCCGCAGCCCGGAGGCAATCAGCCCCAGCATTTT.

This chain uses TRBV7-9 with TRBJ2-7; D might be TRBD1 (6 bases). Germline V lookup: CDR1 SEHNR, CDR2 FQNEAQ (reference sequence). The CDR3 runs to 14 residues. Trimming took off 0 bases at V and 6 bases at J, with 12 bases between the two ends. CDR3 residues: CASSLAGRGVEQYF. The DNA for the CDR3 is TGTGCCAGCAGCTTAGCGGGCAGGGGTGTCGAGCAGTACTTC. The variable domain in full, completed from reference TRBV7-9 and TRBJ2-7, reads DTGVSQNPRHKITKRGQNVTFRCDPISEHNRLYWYRQTLGQGPEFLTYFQNEAQLEKSRLLSDRFSAERPKGSFSTLEIQRTEQGDSAMYLCASSLAGRGVEQYFGPGTRLTVT.

This clone was counted ten times or more. Other nucleotide sequences in the sample specify the same CDR3. The chain has TRBV20-1 and TRBJ2-1; D ambiguous. Germline V gene sequence: CDR1 DFQATT, CDR2 SNEGSKA (reference sequence). There are 11 residues in the CDR3. V lost 3 bases and J 4 bases, leaving 4 bases between the germline ends. In nucleotides, the CDR3 is TGCAGTGCTAGGCGATACAATGAGCAGTTCTTC. This gives the protein CSARRYNEQFF.

This chain joins TRBV4-3 and TRBJ2-2; D perhaps matches TRBD1 (6 bases). The V gene's germline CDR1 is LGHNA and CDR2 YSLEER. Trimming took 1 base from V and 5 from J, leaving 17 bases between them. The CDR3 runs to 17 residues. The chain's CDR3 is CASSQGWAGDPTGELFF. The CDR3 DNA is TGCGCCAGCAGCCAAGGGTGGGCAGGGGACCCTACCGGGGAGCTGTTTTTT.

The chain employs TRBV24-1 and TRBJ1-2; weak D call: TRBD1 (5 bases). The CDR3 is 23 amino acids. The V end was cut by 1 base, the J end by 3 bases, with 35 bases between. Germline CDR1 KGHDR, CDR2 SFDVKD. DNA for the CDR3: TGTGCCACCAGTGATTTTGAGCATATAGTGCTGTGGGGCCCCGACAGTCCCTACTATGGCTACACCTTC. Translated: CATSDFEHIVLWGPDSPYYGYTF.

This clone was found a few times. CDR3 DNA: TGTGCCACCAGCAGAGTGGGGGGAGGACCTAACTATGGCTACACCTTC. This gives the protein CATSRVGGGPNYGYTF. This chain joins TRBV15 and TRBJ1-2; D possibly corresponds to TRBD1 (5 bases). Germline values: CDR1 LNHNV, CDR2 YYDKDF (reference sequence). The V and J ends lost 1 base and 0 bases respectively, with 12 bases between them. The CDR3 consists of 16 residues.

This clone has only a few counts. Other DNA sequences within the sample encode an identical CDR3. The J gene is TRBJ1-3, the V gene TRBV29-1; unclear D gene. CDR3 length equals 13 residues. Looked up from germline, CDR1 is SQVTM and CDR2 is ANQGSEA. The V end was cut by 4 bases, the J end by 0 bases, with 7 bases between. CDR3 sequence reads: CSVVSGSGNTIYF. CDR3 bases: TGCAGCGTTGTATCGGGCTCTGGAAACACCATATATTTT. The full variable domain, completed using reference TRBV29-1 and TRBJ1-3, is SAVISQKPSRDICQRGTSLTIQCQVDSQVTMMFWYRQQPGQSLTLIATANQGSEATYESGFVIDKFPISRPNLTFSTLTVSNMSPEDSSIYLCSVVSGSGNTIYFGEGSWLTVV.

V usage is TRBV11-2 and J usage is TRBJ2-3; 15 nucleotides agree with TRBD2. Losses at the gene ends were 4 bases for V and 3 bases for J; bases not matched to a gene: 2. This CDR3 has 16 amino acids. CDR1 and CDR2 from the germline V gene are SGHAT and FQNNGV. CDR3 residues: CASSSGLAGGTDTQYF. CDR3 nucleotide sequence: TGTGCCAGCAGCTCGGGACTAGCGGGAGGTACAGATACGCAGTATTTT.

As for this clone: Other nucleotide sequences from this sample produce the same CDR3. This chain joins TRBV5-1 and TRBJ2-3, with a possible D match to TRBD1 (6 bases). Trimming left V 2 bases short and J 3 bases short, with 7 bases between. Germline values: CDR1 SGHRS, CDR2 YFSETQ. This CDR3 region has 13 residues. The CDR3 reads CASSFQGTDTQYF. The CDR3 region has the DNA TGCGCCAGCAGCTTCCAGGGGACAGATACGCAGTATTTT.

The J gene is TRBJ1-4, the V gene TRBV2, with 7 bases aligning to TRBD1. The V and J ends lost 6 bases and 5 bases, in that order; junction bases with no gene match: 6. Per the germline V gene, CDR1 is SNHLY and CDR2 is FYNNEI. CDR3 length: 14 amino acids. CDR3 protein: CASRGTATNEKLFF. DNA for the CDR3: TGTGCCAGCAGGGGGACAGCGACAAATGAAAAACTGTTTTTT.

The rearrangement uses TRBV19 and TRBJ2-4; 8 bases map to TRBD2. Germline V CDR1 and CDR2: LNHDA, SQIVND (reference sequence). V was clipped by 6 bases and J by 5 bases; unmatched bases: 9. This CDR3 region has 15 residues. The CDR3 coding sequence is TGTGCCAGTAGCGGCCGAGGAGCGGGAGAAAACATTCAGTACTTC. Translating it yields CASSGRGAGENIQYF.

V is TRBV30 and J is TRBJ2-3, with D tentatively TRBD2 (5 bases). Per the germline V gene, CDR1 is GTSNPN and CDR2 is SVGIG (reference sequence). The CDR3 is 13 residues long. V lost 0 bases and J 6 bases, leaving 10 bases between the germline ends. The CDR3 region has the DNA TGTGCCTGGAGTGTACGAGGGTTGGATACGCAGTATTTT. It encodes CAWSVRGLDTQYF.

CDR3 loop: CASRDTPNQPQHF. Here the CDR3 DNA reads TGTGCCTCCCGGGACACTCCCAATCAGCCCCAGCATTTT. The rearrangement joins TRBV10-3 to TRBJ1-5; TRBD1 is a possible D gene (6 bases). Germline loops: CDR1 ENHRY, CDR2 SYGVKD. Trimming removed 11 bases at V and 3 bases at J, with 14 bases between. The length of the CDR3 is 13 residues.

The chain employs TRBV4-3 and TRBJ2-3, with D perhaps TRBD1 (6 bases). The V gene's germline CDR1 is LGHNA and CDR2 YSLEER. V shed 0 bases and J shed 0 bases, with 13 bases lying between them. CDR3 size: 17 residues. This chain's CDR3 is CASSQDRGGRSTDTQYF. The CDR3 DNA reads TGCGCCAGCAGCCAAGATCGAGGGGGTAGGAGCACAGATACGCAGTATTTT.

This clone was observed a handful of times. The chain combines TRBV7-2 with TRBJ1-5, with a weak D call TRBD1 (5 bases). The CDR3 has 14 residues. Trimming took off 5 bases at V and 7 bases at J, with 15 bases between the two ends. Germline CDR1 and CDR2: SGHTA and FQGNSA. This CDR3 reads CASSLGLRNQPQHF. CDR3 in DNA: TGTGCCAGCAGCCTGGGACTCCGTAACCAGCCCCAGCATTTT.

The genes are TRBV24-1 and TRBJ2-3; D may be TRBD1 (7 bases). Germline CDR1 KGHDR, CDR2 SFDVKD. The CDR3 is 18 amino acids. Trimming removed 5 bases from V and 0 bases from J, with 20 bases in between. The CDR3 is CATSGNKSRGRSTDTQYF. The CDR3 DNA is TGTGCCACCAGTGGGAATAAAAGCAGGGGGAGGAGCACAGATACGCAGTATTTT.

As to this clone: The junction does not match germline at one end; this may be a read error. The gene calls are TRBV4-2 and TRBJ2-7, with D possibly TRBD2 on 5 matching bases. This CDR3 spans 12 amino acids. The V gene's germline CDR1 is LGHNA and CDR2 YNFKEQ. Here the CDR3 DNA reads TGTGCCAGCAGCCAAGAAGGGAGCGCTCTGGGGTTC. Protein: CASSQEGSALGF.

The rearrangement links TRBV7-3 to TRBJ2-6; 9 bases are shared with TRBD1. V lost 1 base and J lost 2; bases outside the gene matches: 6. Germline CDR1 is SGHTA and CDR2 is FQGTGA. This CDR3 contains 18 residues. In DNA, the CDR3 is TGTGCCAGCAGCTTAAATCGGGGACAGGGTCCTGGGGCCAACGTCCTGACTTTC. Protein: CASSLNRGQGPGANVLTF.

The chain combines TRBV27 with TRBJ1-1, with D maybe TRBD1 (5 bases). Trimming took 3 bases from V and 2 from J, leaving 7 bases between them. The length of the CDR3 is 13 residues. CDR1 MNHEY and CDR2 SMNVEV come from the germline V gene (reference sequence). CDR3 bases: TGTGCCAGCAGTTTCCAGGGCAACACTGAAGCTTTCTTT. This codes for CASSFQGNTEAFF.